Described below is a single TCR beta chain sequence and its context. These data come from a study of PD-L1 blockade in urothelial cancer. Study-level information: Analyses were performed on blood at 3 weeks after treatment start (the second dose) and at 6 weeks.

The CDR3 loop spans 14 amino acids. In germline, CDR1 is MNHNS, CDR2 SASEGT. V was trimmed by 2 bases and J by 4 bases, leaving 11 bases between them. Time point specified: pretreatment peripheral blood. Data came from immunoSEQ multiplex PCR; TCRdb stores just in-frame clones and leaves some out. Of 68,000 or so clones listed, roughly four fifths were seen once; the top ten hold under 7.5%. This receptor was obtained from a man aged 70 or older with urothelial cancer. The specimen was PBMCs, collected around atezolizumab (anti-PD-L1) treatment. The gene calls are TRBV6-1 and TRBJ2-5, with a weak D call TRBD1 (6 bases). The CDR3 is CASSEWDNRETQYF. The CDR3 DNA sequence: TGTGCCAGCAGTGAATGGGACAATCGAGAGACCCAGTACTTC.